This is a list of T cell receptor beta chains from one sample in a study of T cell responses to AZD1222 COVID-19 vaccine. Some clones are missing from TCRdb's copy, which holds only in-frame ones; the method was immunoSEQ multiplex PCR. The sample holds 120,000 or so clones, roughly 87% seen once. Material: peripheral blood, obtained on day 0 of AZD1222 vaccination. The receptors were gathered from an adult in good health. The CDR3 runs from the conserved cysteine through the conserved F or W. D genes are given only for firm matches. Size tells how often a clone was seen (once, few, many) or the class of an expanded clone, and some rows leave it out.

J | V | size | D | DNA | CDR3
TRBJ2-7 | TRBV9 | - | TRBD2 | TGTGCCAGCAGCGTAGATAGCGGGGGGACCTACGAGCAGTACTTC | CASSVDSGGTYEQYF
TRBJ2-2 | TRBV5-1 | - | TRBD1 | TGCGCCAGCAGCCACAAACAGGGGACCGGGGAGCTGTTTTTT | CASSHKQGTGELFF
TRBJ2-1 | TRBV4-2 | - | TRBD1 | TGTGCCAGCAGCGGGACAGGGTGGTTAGGTGAGCAGTTCTTC | CASSGTGWLGEQFF
TRBJ2-1 | TRBV6-2/TRBV6-3 | - | TRBD2 | TGTGCCAGCAGTACCATTGGCGGGGGGGTATACAATGAGCAGTTCTTC | CASSTIGGGVYNEQFF
TRBJ1-4 | TRBV5-8 | - | - | TGTGCCAGCAGCGGTGGGCAGGGTGGGAGGCGTGATGAAAAACTGTTTTTT | CASSGGQGGRRDEKLFF
TRBJ1-6 | TRBV4-1 | - | - | TGCGCCAGCAGCCAAGAGGAGCAGCGGCGTTCACCCCTCCACTTT | CASSQEEQRRSPLHF
TRBJ2-1 | TRBV19 | - | - | TGTGCCAGTAGTATAGGCAGGAACAATGAGCAGTTCTTC | CASSIGRNNEQFF
TRBJ2-3 | TRBV5-6 | - | TRBD2 | TGTGCCAGCAGCTTGGGGACTAGCGGTACTAGCACAGATACGCAGTATTTT | CASSLGTSGTSTDTQYF
TRBJ2-7 | TRBV6-6 | - | - | TGTGCCAGCAGTTACCCCGGAGTTACTACCTACGAGCAGTACTTC | CASSYPGVTTYEQYF
TRBJ1-2 | TRBV7-9 | - | - | TGTGCCAGCAGCTTAGCGCCGACCTATGGCTACACCTTC | CASSLAPTYGYTF
TRBJ1-1 | TRBV19 | once | - | TGTGCCAGTAGTATCGGGGTGAACACTGAAGCTTTCTTT | CASSIGVNTEAFF
TRBJ1-1 | TRBV5-1 | - | TRBD1 | TGCGCCAGCAGCTTGGGGGGACAGGCCACGAACACTGAAGCTTTCTTT | CASSLGGQATNTEAFF
TRBJ1-2 | TRBV15 | - | - | TGTGCCACCTCCGGGACCTCCAACGGAGGTGGCTATGGCTACACCTTC | CATSGTSNGGGYGYTF
TRBJ1-1 | TRBV19 | - | - | TGTGCCAGTAGCCAGCAGGGTTCAGCCGAAGCTTTCTTT | CASSQQGSAEAFF
TRBJ1-2 | TRBV10-3 | - | - | TGTGCCATCAGTGAGTCAAGTAGAAACTATGGCTACACCTTC | CAISESSRNYGYTF
TRBJ1-1 | TRBV5-1 | - | - | TGCGCCAGCAGCTTGGGGGGAACGGGCACTGAAGCTTTCTTT | CASSLGGTGTEAFF
TRBJ2-1 | TRBV5-6 | - | - | TGTGCCAGCAGTCCCGGGAGTGAGCAGTTCTTC | CASSPGSEQFF
TRBJ2-4 | TRBV28 | - | - | TGTGCCAGAGCGGACAGTGCACACTCCAAAAACATTCAGTACTTC | CARADSAHSKNIQYF
TRBJ1-5 | TRBV28 | - | - | TGTGCCAGCAGTTTACTTTACGACACTCACAATCAGCCCCAGCATTTT | CASSLLYDTHNQPQHF
TRBJ1-2 | TRBV4-3 | - | - | TGCGCCAGCAGCCAAGATCACGGCAGCGCCGATGGCTACACCTTC | CASSQDHGSADGYTF
TRBJ1-6 | TRBV30 | - | - | TGTGCCTGGAGTGTCGGGACCGGAAACTTTTCACCCCTCCACTTT | CAWSVGTGNFSPLHF
TRBJ1-3 | TRBV5-1 | once | - | TGCGCCAGCAGCTTGGACAGCTCTGGAAACACCATATATTTT | CASSLDSSGNTIYF
TRBJ2-5 | TRBV6-5 | - | TRBD1 | TGTGCCAGCAGTACCACAGGGGTCGAGACCCAGTACTTC | CASSTTGVETQYF
TRBJ2-1 | TRBV7-2 | - | - | TGTGCCAGCAGCCCGACCGGGCCCCCAAGCGGTGAGCAGTTCTTC | CASSPTGPPSGEQFF
TRBJ1-1 | TRBV7-2 | - | - | TGTGCCAGCAGCCCCGTTGTGGCAGGCGAAGCTTTCTTT | CASSPVVAGEAFF
TRBJ1-2 | TRBV2 | - | - | TGTGCCAGCAGTGTAGGGGCCGGGCAAGGCTACACCTTC | CASSVGAGQGYTF
TRBJ2-3 | TRBV5-4 | - | - | TGTGCCCTATCCTCGCGGGTTAGAGGAGATACGCAGTATTTT | CALSSRVRGDTQYF
TRBJ1-1 | TRBV30 | - | - | TGTGCCTGGAAACGTACTGAAGCTTTCTTT | CAWKRTEAFF
TRBJ1-2 | TRBV5-1 | - | TRBD1 | TGCGCCAGCAGCTTGGGTGGCCCGGGACAGGGGGTAGGCGGCTACACCTTC | CASSLGGPGQGVGGYTF
TRBJ2-5 | TRBV4-1 | - | - | TGCGCCAGCAGCCCAAGAGTCGGGGGTCGGGAGACCCAGTACTTC | CASSPRVGGRETQYF
TRBJ2-5 | TRBV3-1/TRBV3-2 | - | - | TGTGCCAGCAGCCAGTTATTTCGGGGATCGCAAGAGACCCAGTACTTC | CASSQLFRGSQETQYF
TRBJ1-2 | TRBV18 | once | TRBD1 | TGTGCCAGCTCCCCAGGACAGGGGGCGACCGGCTACACCTTC | CASSPGQGATGYTF
TRBJ1-5 | TRBV7-2 | few | - | TGTGCCAGCAGCTTTGAGGGTTGGAGCAATCAGCCCCAGCATTTT | CASSFEGWSNQPQHF
TRBJ2-1 | TRBV3-1/TRBV3-2 | - | TRBD2 | TGTGCCAGCAGCCAAACCGGGGGGTACTACAATGAGCAGTTCTTC | CASSQTGGYYNEQFF
TRBJ2-1 | TRBV4-2 | - | TRBD2 | TGTGCCAGCAGCCACGCCCGGATAGCGGGGAACAATGAGCAGTTCTTC | CASSHARIAGNNEQFF
TRBJ2-5 | TRBV2 | few | - | TGTGCCAGCACTGGGTTGGCCCGAGAGGGCCAAGAGACCCAGTACTTC | CASTGLAREGQETQYF
TRBJ2-3 | TRBV6-1 | - | - | TGTGCCAGCAGTGATCGCAGCACAGATACGCAGTATTTT | CASSDRSTDTQYF
TRBJ2-1 | TRBV14 | - | TRBD1 | TGTGCCAGCAGCCAGCACGGGACAGGGAGATTGGTTGAGCAGTTCTTC | CASSQHGTGRLVEQFF
TRBJ2-5 | TRBV5-1 | - | - | TGCGCCAGCAGCCCGTTACTGACAGGGGAGGGAGAGACCCAGTACTTC | CASSPLLTGEGETQYF
TRBJ1-1 | TRBV19 | once | - | TGTGCCAGTAGTACTAGTGATAACACTGAAGCTTTCTTT | CASSTSDNTEAFF
TRBJ2-5 | TRBV4-2 | - | TRBD2 | TGTGCCAGCAGCCAAGATGTAGCGGGGGGCCAAGAGACCCAGTACTTC | CASSQDVAGGQETQYF
TRBJ1-6 | TRBV9 | few | - | TGTGCCAGCAGCGTAGGATCGAGGAACGGGAATTCACCCCTCCACTTT | CASSVGSRNGNSPLHF
TRBJ2-1 | TRBV5-6 | once | - | TGTGCCAGCAGCTTAGGCAGTTACAATGAGCAGTTCTTC | CASSLGSYNEQFF
TRBJ1-5 | TRBV6-5 | few | - | TGTGCCAGCAGTACCCAGACAGGCATCAATCAGCCCCAGCATTTT | CASSTQTGINQPQHF
TRBJ1-2 | TRBV5-1 | - | TRBD1 | TGCGCCAGCAGCTTGGCCCAGGACAGGGGCTATGGCTACACCTTC | CASSLAQDRGYGYTF
TRBJ2-7 | TRBV19 | - | TRBD2 | TGTGCCAGTAGTATAGGGGGAGGGTTCTCCTACGAGCAGTACTTC | CASSIGGGFSYEQYF